The 2 T cell receptor beta chains in this list originate from one sample, sequenced in a study of blood T cell repertoires in COVID-19. Profiled with immunoSEQ multiplex PCR; TCRdb holds only in-frame clones, not every one. The data contain about 350,000 clones, approximately 89% of them singletons. Specimen: peripheral blood. These TCRs come from a woman aged 55-70 years with COVID-19, enrolled during active disease.

The chain couples TRBV2 to TRBJ1-2, with D perhaps TRBD1 (5 bases). Germline V CDR1 and CDR2: SNHLY, FYNNEI. V dropped 3 bases and J dropped 5 bases, with 10 bases sitting between them. The CDR3 length is 13 residues. As DNA, the CDR3 is TGTGCCAGCAGTGAGGAGGGGAGGTATGGCTACACCTTC. Translated: CASSEEGRYGYTF.

The V gene is TRBV4-1, the J gene TRBJ2-3, with TRBD2 as a possible D gene (6 bases). From germline, CDR1 is MGHRA and CDR2 YSYEKL. This CDR3 comprises 17 residues. Trimming stripped 0 bases from V and 1 base from J, with 14 bases between. The CDR3 loop reads CASSQEGAGLGTDTQYF. In DNA, the CDR3 is TGCGCCAGCAGCCAAGAGGGCGCGGGGCTAGGCACAGATACGCAGTATTTT.